What follows are 28 T cell receptor beta chains derived from one specimen sequenced in a study of CD8 T cells in Susac syndrome. The RNA, roughly 0.5 to 1 ug, was put through reverse transcription using random hexamers. TCRdb reprocessed the immunoSEQ multiplex PCR reads with MiXCR, giving one entry per CDR3 protein. This sample has a few hundred thousand distinct CDR3 sequences, with around 85% found just once. The sequenced sample consisted of CD8+ T cells from PBMCs. The origin of the receptors is a human donor with multiple sclerosis.

This clonotype was seen only once. The chain is built from TRBV28 and TRBJ2-7; D possibly matches TRBD1 or TRBD2 (5 bases each). Germline lookup yields CDR1 MDHEN and CDR2 SYDVKM. The CDR3 totals 16 residues. V lost 4 bases and J lost 2, with 18 bases in between. CDR3 protein: CASSSLQAMGAYEQYF. In nucleotides, the CDR3 is TGTGCCAGCAGTTCCCTACAGGCCATGGGGGCCTACGAGCAGTACTTC.

This clonotype has a single count. V is TRBV30 and J is TRBJ2-3; TRBD2 matches 7 bases. Trimming cost V 0 bases and J 5 bases; bases outside gene matches: 20. The CDR3 covers 19 residues. Looked up from germline, CDR1 is GTSNPN and CDR2 is SVGIG (reference sequence). The DNA for the CDR3 is TGTGCCTGGAGTGTAATCGCCGGGATTGGCCTAGCGGAAGTAGATACGCAGTATTTT. Encoded protein: CAWSVIAGIGLAEVDTQYF.

The rearrangement uses TRBV5-1 and TRBJ2-1; 7 bases are a match to TRBD1. J was trimmed by 3 bases and V by 4 bases; bases with no gene match: 13. CDR3 length: 17 residues. The germline CDR1 and CDR2 sequences are SGHRS and YFSETQ. In DNA form, the CDR3 reads TGCGCCAGCAGCAGATGGACAGGAAGGGTCTACTACAATGAGCAGTTCTTC. It encodes CASSRWTGRVYYNEQFF.

This CDR3 is CASSSKAGGLTDTQYF. The CDR3 DNA sequence: TGTGCCAGCAGCTCAAAGGCCGGGGGGCTCACAGATACGCAGTATTTT. The chain employs TRBV7-9 and TRBJ2-3; tentative D call: TRBD2 (7 bases). The germline CDR1 and CDR2 sequences are SEHNR and FQNEAQ (reference sequence). V was pared by 4 bases and J by 2 bases, with 16 bases between. The CDR3 contains 16 residues. Looking up the rest from reference TRBV7-9 and TRBJ2-3 gives the full variable domain: DTGVSQNPRHKITKRGQNVTFRCDPISEHNRLYWYRQTLGQGPEFLTYFQNEAQLEKSRLLSDRFSAERPKGSFSTLEIQRTEQGDSAMYLCASSSKAGGLTDTQYFGPGTRLTVL.

This clonotype came up a few times. The chain employs TRBV6-1 and TRBJ1-5; D uncertain. Trimming took 5 bases from V and 4 from J, leaving 12 bases between them. The CDR3 is made up of 14 amino acids. Per the germline V gene, CDR1 is MNHNS and CDR2 is SASEGT. CDR3 nucleotide sequence: TGTGCCAGCAGTAACGGGAGGGAGAATCAGCCCCAGCATTTT. This codes for CASSNGRENQPQHF.

The chain couples TRBV24-1 to TRBJ2-3, with 7 bases matching TRBD2. The germline V gene has CDR1 KGHDR and CDR2 SFDVKD. The ends lost 4 bases at V and 3 bases at J; junction bases unmatched: 6. This CDR3 is 15 amino acids long. The CDR3 here is CATSDHWTSTDTQYF. For the CDR3, the DNA is TGTGCCACCAGTGACCACTGGACTAGTACAGATACGCAGTATTTT.

The V and J genes are TRBV27 and TRBJ1-2, with 8 bases that match TRBD1. The germline V gene encodes CDR1 MNHEY and CDR2 SMNVEV (reference sequence). The junction had 4 bases not matched to a gene; V was cut back by 2 bases and J by 8 bases. The CDR3 covers 13 residues. CDR3 in DNA: TGTGCCAGCAGTTTAGGCAGGGGGCTAGGCTACACCTTC. Translating it yields CASSLGRGLGYTF.

The J gene is TRBJ2-5, the V gene TRBV10-2; 11 positions agree with TRBD2. This CDR3 is 16 amino acids long. With V trimmed by 2 bases and J by 4 bases, 6 bases remained unmatched. Looked up from germline, CDR1 is WSHSY and CDR2 is SAAADI. CDR3 sequence: CASSEGVAGGGETQYF. The CDR3 nucleotides read TGCGCCAGCAGTGAGGGGGTAGCGGGAGGGGGAGAGACCCAGTACTTC.

CDR3 in DNA: TGTGCCAGCAGTTTTTTAGACGAGCAGTACTTC. It codes for CASSFLDEQYF. The chain employs TRBV6-6 and TRBJ2-7; D remains unclear. The CDR3 contains 11 residues. Trimming stripped 4 bases from V and 5 bases from J, with 6 bases between. Germline CDR1 MNHNY, CDR2 SVGAGI (reference sequence).

The chain couples TRBV30 to TRBJ1-2; no clear D gene. From germline, CDR1 is GTSNPN and CDR2 SVGIG (reference sequence). CDR3 length: 13 amino acids. V was pared by 1 base and J by 5 bases, with 11 bases between. CDR3: CAWSAYLGYGYTF. CDR3 DNA sequence: TGTGCCTGGAGTGCTTATTTGGGGTATGGCTACACCTTC.

V usage is TRBV4-3 and J usage is TRBJ1-1; 8 bases line up with TRBD1. Trimming removed 1 base from V and 0 bases from J; junction bases left unmatched: 4. From germline, CDR1 is LGHNA and CDR2 YSLEER. This CDR3 contains 16 residues. CDR3 DNA sequence: TGCGCCAGCAGCCAAGGCCCAGGGGGCATGAACACTGAAGCTTTCTTT. It specifies CASSQGPGGMNTEAFF.

The chain links TRBV11-2 to TRBJ2-7; D uncertain. CDR1 SGHAT and CDR2 FQNNGV come from the germline V gene. The CDR3 has 13 residues. Trimming removed 1 base from V and 6 bases from J, with 10 bases in between. The CDR3: CASSLVILAEQYF. CDR3 nucleotides: TGTGCCAGCAGCTTAGTAATATTGGCCGAGCAGTACTTC.

The V and J genes are TRBV7-9 and TRBJ1-3; unclear D gene. Trimming took off 5 bases at V and 0 bases at J, with 14 bases between the two ends. Per germline, CDR1 SEHNR and CDR2 FQNEAQ (reference sequence). This CDR3 region has 16 residues. In DNA, the CDR3 is TGTGCCAGCAGCCGCTACAGCGTAAGCTCTGGAAACACCATATATTTT. This codes for CASSRYSVSSGNTIYF.

The CDR3 nucleotides read TGTGCCAGCAGCGTAGCCCGGGGGCGGAACACTGAAGCTTTCTTT. Translated: CASSVARGRNTEAFF. V and J are TRBV9 and TRBJ1-1; maybe TRBD1 (6 bases). Germline CDR1 is SGDLS and CDR2 is YYNGEE. V was clipped by 0 bases and J by 1 base, with 10 bases between them. The CDR3 loop spans 15 amino acids.

This clonotype was observed a handful of times. This sequence joins TRBV5-4 and TRBJ2-5, with 7 bases lining up with TRBD1. V was clipped by 0 bases and J by 3 bases; unmatched bases: 5. From germline, CDR1 is SGHNT and CDR2 YYREEE (reference sequence). CDR3 length: 15 residues. The CDR3 region is CASSLGDRGEETQYF. The CDR3 DNA reads TGTGCCAGCAGCTTGGGGGACAGAGGGGAAGAGACCCAGTACTTC.

The chain joins TRBV5-6 to TRBJ2-5; D gene uncertain. With 4 bases removed from V and 5 bases from J, the gap between germline ends came to 9 bases. Germline V gene lookup returns CDR1 SGHDT and CDR2 YYEEEE. The CDR3 runs to 12 residues. CDR3 coding DNA: TGTGCCAGCAGCGTCCTAGGGGAGACCCAGTACTTC. It codes for CASSVLGETQYF.

The V gene is TRBV6-2 or TRBV6-3, the J gene TRBJ1-6; D unresolved. Between the trimmed V and J ends, which lost 6 bases and 6 bases, there was a span of 12 bases. The germline V gene encodes CDR1 MNHEY and CDR2 SVGEGT. This CDR3 spans 14 amino acids. This chain's CDR3 is CASSLLGGNSPLHF. CDR3 sequence (DNA): TGTGCCAGCAGCCTCCTGGGAGGTAATTCACCCCTCCACTTT.

The CDR3 loop reads CASSFLGGFYEQYF. The CDR3 nucleotides are TGTGCCAGCAGTTTCCTCGGAGGTTTCTACGAGCAGTACTTC. The V gene is TRBV6-2 or TRBV6-3, the J gene TRBJ2-7; tentative D call: TRBD2 (5 bases). V was cut by 4 bases and J by 3 bases, with 13 bases left in between. This CDR3 region has 14 residues. The germline V gene encodes CDR1 MNHEY and CDR2 SVGEGT.

J is TRBJ2-1 and V is TRBV28, with D possibly being TRBD2 (5 bases). Between the trimmed V and J ends, which lost 11 bases and 0 bases, there was a span of 11 bases. CDR3 length equals 13 residues. Germline V gene lookup returns CDR1 MDHEN and CDR2 SYDVKM. The CDR3 DNA is TGTGCCGGTAGCGAGAGCTCCTACAATGAGCAGTTCTTC. It specifies CAGSESSYNEQFF.

The chain employs TRBV30 and TRBJ1-1, with D hard to call. V was cut by 4 bases and J by 0 bases, with 12 bases left in between. The CDR3 extends over 14 amino acids. Germline V CDR1 and CDR2: GTSNPN, SVGIG (reference sequence). This chain's CDR3 is CAWTPVPMNTEAFF. The CDR3 nucleotides are TGTGCCTGGACTCCGGTGCCTATGAACACTGAAGCTTTCTTT.

The V gene is TRBV27, the J gene TRBJ2-2; D call uncertain. CDR3 length: 15 residues. The germline CDR1 and CDR2 sequences are MNHEY and SMNVEV (reference sequence). V shed 10 bases and J shed 1 base, with 16 bases lying between them. The CDR3 DNA follows: TGTGCCATCGCAACCAAGGACGGGAACACCGGGGAGCTGTTTTTT. This translates into CAIATKDGNTGELFF.

About this clonotype: At one of its ends the junction is not consistent with the germline gene, which may arise from a read error. V is TRBV7-9 and J is TRBJ1-5, with 9 bases fitting TRBD1. The CDR3 length is 18 residues. Per the germline V gene, CDR1 is SEHNR and CDR2 is FQNEAQ (reference sequence). CDR3 nucleotides: TGTGCCAGCAGCTTAGTAGGCCTGACAGGGGGAAGCAATCAGCCTCAGCATTTT. Translation gives CASSLVGLTGGSNQPQHF.

J is TRBJ2-5 and V is TRBV24-1; 8 bases fit TRBD1. The CDR3 extends over 15 amino acids. Germline V gene lookup returns CDR1 KGHDR and CDR2 SFDVKD. With V trimmed by 4 bases and J by 5 bases, 8 bases remained unmatched. CDR3 in amino acids: CATSDRGQGWETQYF. DNA for the CDR3: TGTGCCACCAGTGACCGCGGACAGGGTTGGGAGACCCAGTACTTC.

The chain has TRBV30 and TRBJ2-5; D not certain. Trimming left V 0 bases short and J 5 bases short, with 13 bases between. CDR1 is GTSNPN, CDR2 SVGIG, per germline (reference sequence). The CDR3 has 14 residues. CDR3 amino acids: CAWSVQQGRETQYF. The DNA for the CDR3 is TGTGCCTGGAGTGTACAGCAAGGTCGGGAGACCCAGTACTTC. Together with reference TRBV30 and TRBJ2-5, the CDR3 gives the full variable domain: SQTIHQWPATLVQPVGSPLSLECTVEGTSNPNLYWYRQAAGRGLQLLFYSVGIGQISSEVPQNLSASRPQDRQFILSSKKLLLSDSGFYLCAWSVQQGRETQYFGPGTRLLVL.

This chain joins TRBV2 and TRBJ2-2; 7 bases are shared with TRBD2. The germline gives CDR1 SNHLY, CDR2 FYNNEI. With V trimmed by 3 bases and J by 7 bases, 14 bases remained unmatched. The CDR3 extends over 17 amino acids. The CDR3 region is CASSEREGPWGNGELFF. For the CDR3, the DNA is TGTGCCAGCAGTGAGAGGGAGGGACCCTGGGGCAACGGGGAGCTGTTTTTT.

The rearrangement uses TRBV12-3 or TRBV12-4 and TRBJ2-1, with D unresolved. The CDR3 consists of 17 residues. V was clipped by 10 bases and J by 5 bases, with 27 bases between them. The CDR3 DNA follows: TGTGCCACCACATTACCGAAAGACCCCTATGCCGACAATGAGCAGTTCTTC. Residues: CATTLPKDPYADNEQFF.

This chain links TRBV27 with TRBJ2-2; 7 nucleotides agree with TRBD1. Losses at the gene ends were 5 bases for V and 2 bases for J; bases not matched to a gene: 11. The CDR3 is made up of 17 amino acids. Germline CDR1 MNHEY, CDR2 SMNVEV (reference sequence). As DNA, the CDR3 is TGTGCCAGCAGTGTGACAGGGCCCACTTATAACACCGGGGAGCTGTTTTTT. Protein product: CASSVTGPTYNTGELFF.

The rearrangement links TRBV27 to TRBJ2-3; D ambiguous. Trimming stripped 5 bases from V and 4 bases from J, with 10 bases between. The CDR3 covers 13 residues. Germline V lookup: CDR1 MNHEY, CDR2 SMNVEV (reference sequence). The CDR3 reads CASSNSLADTQYF. The CDR3 bases are TGTGCCAGCAGTAACAGCCTGGCAGATACGCAGTATTTT.